This T cell receptor beta chain comes out of a study of OX40 agonist ivuxolimab in advanced cancers. At the level of the study: An anti-OX40 (CD134) antibody with agonistic activity, ivuxolimab, was administered to patients. Partial response was recorded in three patients: one hepatocellular carcinoma and two cutaneous melanoma cases.

Study outcomes and limitations: Blood T cells, both CD4+ and CD8+, expanded clonally by week 6 at 0.1 to 3.0 mg/kg. Fewer expanded clones were found on average in CD4+ than in CD8+ T cells.

As regards this clone: The target antigen is unknown.

The junction had 9 bases not matched to a gene; V was cut back by 5 bases and J by 4 bases. Germline V gene data show CDR1 as SGHTA and CDR2 as FQGTGA. CDR3 length equals 16 residues. The table came from immunoSEQ multiplex PCR; TCRdb's copy has only in-frame clones and leaves some out. The table records tens of thousands of clones, around 88% of them present only once. The clonotype was recovered from an adult with an advanced solid tumor such as melanoma, head and neck, liver or kidney cancer. Specimen: CD4+ or CD8+ T cells sorted from blood, collected in a trial of the OX40 agonist ivuxolimab. The chain recombines TRBV7-3 with TRBJ2-3; TRBD1 matches 10 bases. The CDR3 nucleotides are TGTGCCAGCAGCCGGGGAGGGACAGGGGTGCCAGATACGCAGTATTTT. Its translation: CASSRGGTGVPDTQYF.